This entry describes one TCR beta chain. No cognate antigen has been identified for it. Per-base quality was not reported, and no clone a single base away is much larger than it. The immunoSEQ Assay, a bias-controlled multiplex PCR, was used to amplify TCRbeta CDR3 regions from genomic DNA. In the original analysis: The number of nucleated cells in each sample was estimated by amplification of reference gene primers within the assay. To quantify the absolute abundance of each unique TCRbeta CDR3 rearrangement, sequence reads were collapsed and filtered. For each sample, productive Simpson clonality was calculated by taking the square root of Simpson's diversity index across productive rearrangements. In TCRdb, the immuneACCESS table is reduced to in-frame sequences with V and J assigned. These tables do not hold every clone; where another copy was compared, an unresolved V gene accounts for under half, and the others remain unexplained. V and J calls plus clone size are reproduced from that table; the DNA served to infer D and trimming. The sample table holds about 78,000 clones, of which around 77% were seen once. The top ten hold less than 10% of the sample.

Each collaborating institution followed its own protocols to collect whole blood in K2EDTA tubes. Collaborator samples were shipped for TCRbeta analysis as frozen whole blood, isolated PBMCs, or DNA extracted from either sample type. The record originates from a study of blood T cell repertoires in COVID-19 (dated by TCRdb to about 2020). Broadly, across the study: Samples from collaborators originated in the United States, Italy and Spain and spanned both the acute and convalescent phases of COVID-19. Where available, HLA class I and class II types were taken from metadata supplied by the sample provider and were not determined by assay-based typing. Subjects who had been exposed to COVID-19, were actively infected with it, or had recovered from it provided the deeply sampled blood TCRbeta repertoires that made up the dataset. Sample metadata almost always included a de-identified subject ID, COVID-19 status, age in years and sex. Samples were obtained from the ongoing ImmuneRACE study (first 160 participants) and from about 1,300 subjects provided by 6 global collaborators. The repertoires were released in a freely available public database intended as a resource for research on the immune response to SARS-CoV-2. The prospective study material was composed of cDNA or gDNA derived from T cells, B-cell-depleted T cells, or PBMCs. Summary of the overall study and its limitations: How much clinical and demographic metadata was included differed by source and by participant, and the metadata was provided uncurated.

Taken from cysteine to phenylalanine, the CDR3 has 16 residues. The entry retains the CDR3 DNA only, 48 bases that are in frame from base 1. Reading the germline V gene (reference sequence) gives CDR1 LNHDA and CDR2 SQIVND. Trimming removed 8 bases from V and 0 bases from J, leaving 14 bases between the germline ends. Recombination linked TRBV19 to TRBJ2-6; the D gene is possibly TRBD2, with 6 bases matching. This sequence was found in a human donor in a cohort sampled during active COVID-19. Material: peripheral blood. The nucleotides are TGTGCCAGTCGAGCGGGCGATCTCTCTGGGGCCAACGTCCTGACTTTC. It translates as CASRAGDLSGANVLTF.